These 5 T cell receptor beta chains came from one sample sequenced in a study of blood T cell repertoires in COVID-19. The table came from immunoSEQ multiplex PCR; TCRdb's copy has only in-frame clones and leaves some out. The top ten clones hold almost 40% of a sample with some 26,000 clones, around four fifths of them seen once. Sample: peripheral blood. These TCRs come from an older man with acute or convalescent COVID-19.

V gene TRBV15 combines with J gene TRBJ2-7; D is possibly TRBD1 (5 bases). The V gene lost 3 bases and the J gene lost 3 bases, with 9 bases spanning the gap. The CDR3 loop spans 13 amino acids. CDR1 and CDR2 from the germline V gene are LNHNV and YYDKDF (reference sequence). The CDR3 loop reads CATSSTQGYEQYF. CDR3 coding DNA: TGTGCCACCAGCAGTACGCAGGGCTACGAGCAGTACTTC.

This clone was seen a handful of times. The chain is built from TRBV24-1 and TRBJ1-5, with 9 nucleotides matching TRBD1. In germline, CDR1 is KGHDR, CDR2 SFDVKD. The CDR3 runs 15 residues. Trimming at V came to 3 bases and at J to 6 bases, leaving 5 bases not matched to a gene. CDR3 in amino acids: CATSDRTGAIQPQHF. CDR3 sequence (DNA): TGTGCCACCAGTGATAGGACAGGGGCGATTCAGCCCCAGCATTTT.

This clone occurred a few times. The chain has TRBV11-2 and TRBJ2-7; 7 bases line up with TRBD1. The ends lost 5 bases at V and 2 bases at J; junction bases unmatched: 6. CDR1 and CDR2 from the germline V gene are SGHAT and FQNNGV. This CDR3 spans 14 amino acids. DNA for the CDR3: TGTGCCAGCAGCCGACTGGGACAGACCTACGAGCAGTACTTC. The encoded protein is CASSRLGQTYEQYF. Complete variable domain (other parts from reference TRBV11-2 and TRBJ2-7): EAGVAQSPRYKIIEKRQSVAFWCNPISGHATLYWYQQILGQGPKLLIQFQNNGVVDDSQLPKDRFSAERLKGVDSTLKIQPAKLEDSAVYLCASSRLGQTYEQYFGPGTRLTVT.

The chain recombines TRBV7-3 with TRBJ2-6; D might be TRBD1 (5 bases). V lost 3 bases and J lost 0, with 12 bases in between. CDR1 is SGHTA and CDR2 is FQGTGA in the germline V gene. The CDR3 runs 17 residues. As DNA, the CDR3 is TGTGCCAGCAGCTTTATGACAGCCCGCTCTGGGGCCAACGTCCTGACTTTC. This translates into CASSFMTARSGANVLTF.

V and J are TRBV5-4 and TRBJ2-5; 7 nucleotides match TRBD2. The CDR3 totals 18 residues. Germline V gene lookup returns CDR1 SGHNT and CDR2 YYREEE (reference sequence). V shed 4 bases and J 0 bases; nucleotides not matched to a gene: 15. CDR3 residues: CASSPTSRVRGNQETQYF. In DNA form, the CDR3 reads TGTGCCAGCAGCCCCACCAGCAGGGTGCGGGGGAACCAAGAGACCCAGTACTTC.